Following are 15 T cell receptor beta chains from one sample sequenced in a study of blood T cell repertoires in COVID-19. TCRdb's copy holds only in-frame clones and misses some; the assay was immunoSEQ multiplex PCR. The table has over 90,000 clones, roughly 87% seen once. The sample was peripheral blood. All receptors come from a woman aged 50 to 60 with COVID-19, enrolled during active disease.

The chain carries TRBV18 and TRBJ1-4; 10 nucleotides match TRBD1. Germline loops: CDR1 KGHSH, CDR2 LQKENI. The CDR3 extends over 15 amino acids. V lost 3 bases to trimming and J lost 7 bases; unmatched junction nucleotides: 5. CDR3 protein: CASSPFRTGGEKLFF. In nucleotides, the CDR3 is TGTGCCAGCTCACCTTTCCGGACAGGGGGTGAAAAACTGTTTTTT. The entire variable domain, with the rest obtained from reference TRBV18 and TRBJ1-4, is as follows: NAGVMQNPRHLVRRRGQEARLRCSPMKGHSHVYWYRQLPEEGLKFMVYLQKENIIDESGMPKERFSAEFPKEGPSILRIQQVVRGDSAAYFCASSPFRTGGEKLFFGSGTQLSVL.

The J gene is TRBJ2-7, the V gene TRBV18, with D possibly being TRBD2 (5 bases). There are 14 residues in the CDR3. V lost 3 bases and J lost 2, with 11 bases in between. Germline V gene data show CDR1 as KGHSH and CDR2 as LQKENI. The chain's CDR3 is CASSPNPGAYEQYF. The CDR3 DNA sequence: TGTGCCAGCTCACCGAACCCCGGGGCCTACGAGCAGTACTTC.

This clone was seen once. The J gene is TRBJ2-2, the V gene TRBV24-1; a weak D match, TRBD2 (6 bases). CDR1 and CDR2 (germline): KGHDR, SFDVKD. The ends were cut back, 4 bases at V and 2 bases at J, with 10 bases in the middle. The CDR3 covers 15 residues. CDR3 DNA: TGTGCCACCAGTGAAGGAGGGTATAACACCGGGGAGCTGTTTTTT. It encodes CATSEGGYNTGELFF.

This rearrangement joins TRBV3-1 (or the pseudogene TRBV3-2) to TRBJ2-2; the match to TRBD2 covers 8 bases. The trim removed 4 bases at V and 6 bases at J, leaving 7 bases unmatched. Germline loops: CDR1 LGHDT, CDR2 YNNKEL (reference sequence). This CDR3 is built from 15 residues. CDR3 protein: CASSLGLGNAGELFF. Written as DNA, the CDR3 is TGTGCCAGCAGCCTGGGACTAGGTAACGCCGGGGAGCTGTTTTTT.

This clone was recorded once. The rearrangement links TRBV18 to TRBJ2-5, with D unclear. Germline V CDR1 and CDR2: KGHSH, LQKENI. There are 13 residues in the CDR3. The V gene lost 0 bases and the J gene lost 1 base, with 3 bases spanning the gap. CDR3 in amino acids: CASSPPVQETQYF. CDR3 sequence (DNA): TGTGCCAGCTCACCACCCGTCCAAGAGACCCAGTACTTC. Combining the CDR3 with reference TRBV18 and TRBJ2-5 gives the whole variable domain NAGVMQNPRHLVRRRGQEARLRCSPMKGHSHVYWYRQLPEEGLKFMVYLQKENIIDESGMPKERFSAEFPKEGPSILRIQQVVRGDSAAYFCASSPPVQETQYFGPGTRLLVL.

This sequence joins TRBV12-3 or TRBV12-4 and TRBJ1-2; no clear D. The V gene lost 3 bases and the J gene lost 4 bases, with 9 bases spanning the gap. The CDR3 contains 13 residues. CDR3 DNA sequence: TGTGCCAGCAGTTTGACTGGTGGCTATGGCTACACCTTC. It codes for CASSLTGGYGYTF.

The chain uses TRBV11-2 and TRBJ1-6; tentative D call: TRBD1 (5 bases). The germline V and J ends were trimmed by 5 bases and 6 bases, with 11 bases remaining between them. CDR1 SGHAT and CDR2 FQNNGV come from the germline V gene. This CDR3 region has 14 residues. Here the CDR3 reads CASSARGVNSPLHF. CDR3 in DNA: TGTGCCAGCAGCGCCCGGGGGGTTAATTCACCCCTCCACTTT.

This chain links TRBV7-2 with TRBJ2-5, with 9 bases lining up with TRBD1. Germline CDR1 reads SGHTA; CDR2 reads FQGNSA. The V segment lost 4 bases and the J segment 9 bases; nucleotides outside the gene matches: 9. There are 14 residues in the CDR3. The CDR3 loop is CASSSWDREPAQYF. The CDR3 DNA follows: TGTGCCAGCAGCTCATGGGACAGGGAGCCGGCCCAGTACTTC. Combining the CDR3 with reference TRBV7-2 and TRBJ2-5 gives the whole variable domain GAGVSQSPSNKVTEKGKDVELRCDPISGHTALYWYRQSLGQGLEFLIYFQGNSAPDKSGLPSDRFSAERTGGSVSTLTIQRTQQEDSAVYLCASSSWDREPAQYFGPGTRLLVL.

V usage is TRBV28 and J usage is TRBJ1-2; weak D call: TRBD1 (5 bases). Trimming removed 8 bases at V and 8 bases at J, with 21 bases between. This CDR3 spans 14 amino acids. Germline CDR1 is MDHEN and CDR2 is SYDVKM. The DNA of the CDR3 is TGTGCCAGCGGATTGATGGTGGGGGGGAGCGGCTACACCTTC. It translates to CASGLMVGGSGYTF.

V is TRBV30 and J is TRBJ2-1; 7 bases fit TRBD1. V lost 4 bases to trimming and J lost 9 bases; unmatched junction nucleotides: 6. Germline V gives CDR1 GTSNPN, CDR2 SVGIG (reference sequence). The CDR3 is made up of 12 amino acids. CDR3 in DNA: TGTGCCTGGATTAAGACAGGGTTTGAGCAGTTCTTC. Amino acid sequence: CAWIKTGFEQFF.

This rearrangement joins TRBV12-3 or TRBV12-4 to TRBJ1-5, with D hard to call. The CDR3 loop spans 13 amino acids. V lost 2 bases to trimming and J lost 4 bases, with 6 bases between them. In nucleotides, the CDR3 is TGTGCCAGCAGTTTAAAACAAAATCAGCCCCAGCATTTT. Translation gives CASSLKQNQPQHF.

In DNA, the CDR3 is TGTGCCAGCAGCCCACACGGGCAGCCCCAGCATTTT. This gives the protein CASSPHGQPQHF. V usage is TRBV6-6 and J usage is TRBJ1-5; D not certain. V shed 6 bases and J shed 7 bases, with 10 bases lying between them. Germline V gives CDR1 MNHNY, CDR2 SVGAGI (reference sequence). The CDR3 runs 12 residues.

This clone was observed a single time. The chain uses TRBV30 and TRBJ2-7; D is perhaps TRBD2 (5 bases). Germline assignment: CDR1 GTSNPN and CDR2 SVGIG (reference sequence). Trimming removed 4 bases from V and 9 bases from J, with 16 bases in between. The CDR3 length is 12 residues. DNA of the CDR3: TGTGCCTGGATGAGGCCCCCGGCGGGGCAGTACTTC. This translates into CAWMRPPAGQYF.

The V gene is TRBV7-9, the J gene TRBJ2-3; TRBD2 matches at 11 bases. The CDR3 covers 17 residues. CDR1 is SEHNR and CDR2 is FQNEAQ in the germline V gene (reference sequence). V trimming: 5 bases; J trimming: 6 bases; junction bases outside the gene matches: 13. The CDR3 here is CASSPGSSGGTSDTQYF. CDR3 DNA sequence: TGTGCCAGCAGCCCCGGGTCTAGCGGGGGGACATCGGATACGCAGTATTTT.

This rearrangement joins TRBV19 to TRBJ2-5, with 9 bases lining up with TRBD1. Trimming took 4 bases from V and 4 from J; bases not matched to a gene: 1. This CDR3 is 13 amino acids long. Germline loops: CDR1 LNHDA, CDR2 SQIVND (reference sequence). The CDR3 DNA is TGTGCCAGTAGTAGGGACAGGGTAGAGACCCAGTACTTC. The encoded protein is CASSRDRVETQYF.